These 18 T cell receptor beta chains originate from one sample sequenced in a study of technical replicates of blood from several donors. Data came from immunoSEQ multiplex PCR; TCRdb stores just in-frame clones and leaves some out. The sample consists of approximately 70,000 clones, 90% to 95% of them appearing once. Sequenced input: T cells isolated from PBMCs. The receptors were gathered from a human donor in good health.

V gene TRBV9 combines with J gene TRBJ1-1; a weak D match, TRBD1 (6 bases). CDR1 and CDR2 from the germline V gene are SGDLS and YYNGEE. V lost 3 bases to trimming and J lost 3 bases, with 15 bases between them. The CDR3 is 15 amino acids. DNA for the CDR3: TGTGCCAGCAGCGGGACAGATCGGCCTTACACTGAAGCTTTCTTT. Its protein product is CASSGTDRPYTEAFF.

The rearrangement links TRBV6-1 to TRBJ2-1, with no clear D. This CDR3 comprises 14 residues. CDR1 and CDR2 (germline): MNHNS, SASEGT. Trimming stripped 7 bases from V and 4 bases from J, with 14 bases between. In DNA, the CDR3 is TGTGCCAGCATTTCCTTACTAACTTACAATGAGCAGTTCTTC. Encoded protein: CASISLLTYNEQFF.

The J gene is TRBJ2-5, the V gene TRBV4-1; no clear D. Germline V gene lookup returns CDR1 MGHRA and CDR2 YSYEKL. Trimming took off 0 bases at V and 5 bases at J, with 16 bases between the two ends. The CDR3 is 16 residues long. The CDR3 loop is CASSQDLAASGETQYF. The CDR3 DNA reads as TGCGCCAGCAGCCAAGACCTGGCGGCCTCCGGGGAGACCCAGTACTTC.

The chain combines TRBV5-1 with TRBJ1-1, with D unclear. Germline values: CDR1 SGHRS, CDR2 YFSETQ. Trimming left V 1 base short and J 0 bases short, with 7 bases between. The CDR3 consists of 14 residues. CDR3 bases: TGCGCCAGCAGCTTGCCGGACTTGAACACTGAAGCTTTCTTT. As protein: CASSLPDLNTEAFF.

About this clone: Other DNA sequences from this sample encode an identical CDR3 as well. The gene calls are TRBV5-1 and TRBJ2-1, with 10 bases that match TRBD2. Trimming removed 4 bases from V and 6 bases from J; junction bases left unmatched: 4. This CDR3 has 14 residues. CDR1 is SGHRS, CDR2 YFSETQ, per germline. The CDR3 protein is CASSLKREGNEQFF. Written as DNA, the CDR3 is TGCGCCAGCAGCCTCAAGCGGGAGGGCAATGAGCAGTTCTTC. The full variable domain, its missing parts supplied by reference TRBV5-1 and TRBJ2-1, is KAGVTQTPRYLIKTRGQQVTLSCSPISGHRSVSWYQQTPGQGLQFLFEYFSETQRNKGNFPGRFSGRQFSNSRSEMNVSTLELGDSALYLCASSLKREGNEQFFGPGTRLTVL.

The rearrangement joins TRBV28 to TRBJ1-1; D may be TRBD1 (6 bases). Trimming left V 1 base short and J 2 bases short, with 17 bases between. The CDR3 spans 17 residues. Germline-derived CDR1 and CDR2 are MDHEN and SYDVKM. CDR3 protein: CASSLLGEGDLNTEAFF. For the CDR3, the DNA is TGTGCCAGCAGTTTATTAGGGGAGGGGGACTTAAACACTGAAGCTTTCTTT.

The chain recombines TRBV6-1 with TRBJ1-1; the match to TRBD1 covers 8 bases. V was pared by 5 bases and J by 11 bases, with 7 bases of the junction left unmatched. Germline V gene data show CDR1 as MNHNS and CDR2 as SASEGT. This CDR3 is built from 12 residues. In nucleotides, the CDR3 is TGTGCCAGCAGTTGGGACAGGCAGATTGCTTTCTTT. It is translated as CASSWDRQIAFF.

This clone appeared once. The CDR3 here is CASSFPGLTGELFF. The CDR3 region has the DNA TGTGCCAGCAGCTTCCCGGGGTTAACCGGGGAGCTGTTTTTT. The chain uses TRBV7-9 and TRBJ2-2, with a tentative D call TRBD2 (5 bases). Trimming removed 3 bases at V and 5 bases at J, with 10 bases between. The CDR3 loop spans 14 amino acids. The germline gives CDR1 SEHNR, CDR2 FQNEAQ (reference sequence).

V is TRBV5-6 and J is TRBJ2-3; D not certain. CDR1 is SGHDT and CDR2 is YYEEEE in the germline V gene. V was trimmed by 0 bases and J by 5 bases, leaving 13 bases between them. The CDR3 has 15 residues. The CDR3 bases are TGTGCCAGCAGCTTGGATGTTCGGCGACAAGATACGCAGTATTTT. Protein product: CASSLDVRRQDTQYF.

The chain carries TRBV12-5 and TRBJ2-5; TRBD2 might be the D (5 bases). V was pared by 1 base and J by 4 bases, with 10 bases between. Germline assignment: CDR1 LGHNT and CDR2 FRNRAP. This CDR3 has 14 residues. In DNA, the CDR3 is TGTGCTAGTGGTTTGGGGAGCGGCTTAGAGACCCAGTACTTC. Protein sequence: CASGLGSGLETQYF.

This chain joins TRBV5-1 and TRBJ1-3; 8 nucleotides match TRBD1. Trimming removed 7 bases from V and 0 bases from J; junction bases left unmatched: 6. The CDR3 is 15 residues long. CDR1 is SGHRS and CDR2 is YFSETQ in the germline V gene. The CDR3 region has the DNA TGCGCCAGCGGACAGGGTGGGAGCTCTGGAAACACCATATATTTT. It is translated as CASGQGGSSGNTIYF.

This clone was found a few times. The chain employs TRBV2 and TRBJ1-1, with D unclear. V dropped 7 bases and J dropped 7 bases, with 13 bases sitting between them. Germline V gene lookup returns CDR1 SNHLY and CDR2 FYNNEI. The CDR3 has 12 residues. CDR3 sequence (DNA): TGTGCCAGCAAGGTCGGCGGGCTTGAAGCTTTCTTT. It translates to CASKVGGLEAFF.

The V gene is TRBV9, the J gene TRBJ1-1; no clear D gene. Germline V gene sequence: CDR1 SGDLS, CDR2 YYNGEE. V lost 1 base and J lost 3, with 10 bases in between. This CDR3 region has 14 residues. The CDR3 is CASSVFLRDTEAFF. The CDR3 DNA reads TGTGCCAGCAGCGTATTTCTGAGGGACACTGAAGCTTTCTTT.

The V and J genes are TRBV25-1 and TRBJ2-7; tentative D call: TRBD1 (6 bases). This CDR3 has 13 residues. Germline V gene lookup returns CDR1 MGHDK and CDR2 SYGVNS. V was shortened by 2 bases and J by 5 bases, with 10 bases between the two germline ends. The CDR3 DNA reads TGTGCCAGCAGTGAACAGGGGCGGGACGAGCAGTACTTC. Translated, it gives CASSEQGRDEQYF.

The chain has TRBV14 and TRBJ2-7; a weak D match, TRBD1 (5 bases). The germline CDR1 and CDR2 sequences are SGHDN and FVKESK. V gave up 4 bases and J gave up 3 bases, with 16 bases separating them. The CDR3 is made up of 15 amino acids. CDR3 nucleotide sequence: TGTGCCAGCAGCCCCCTTCAGGGAATGGACTACGAGCAGTACTTC. This gives the protein CASSPLQGMDYEQYF.

The rearrangement links TRBV15 to TRBJ1-1; a weak D match, TRBD1 (6 bases). Germline V lookup: CDR1 LNHNV, CDR2 YYDKDF (reference sequence). Trimming pared 4 bases from V and 7 bases from J, leaving 10 bases between. This CDR3 contains 12 residues. In nucleotides, the CDR3 is TGTGCCACCAGCACAGGGGCAGTTGAAGCTTTCTTT. This translates into CATSTGAVEAFF.

V usage is TRBV19 and J usage is TRBJ2-2; 16 positions agree with TRBD2. Germline trimming cut 6 bases from V and 5 bases from J; bases unmatched to any gene: 3. This CDR3 contains 16 residues. Germline values: CDR1 LNHDA, CDR2 SQIVND (reference sequence). CDR3 coding DNA: TGTGCCAGTAGGCCGGGACTAGCGGGAGGGACCGGGGAGCTGTTTTTT. Amino acid sequence: CASRPGLAGGTGELFF. Variable domain in full (rest from reference TRBV19 and TRBJ2-2): DGGITQSPKYLFRKEGQNVTLSCEQNLNHDAMYWYRQDPGQGLRLIYYSQIVNDFQKGDIAEGYSVSREKKESFPLTVTSAQKNPTAFYLCASRPGLAGGTGELFFGEGSRLTVL.

V usage is TRBV5-1 and J usage is TRBJ2-1; 11 bases match TRBD1. The CDR3 covers 15 residues. CDR1 and CDR2 (germline): SGHRS, YFSETQ. Trimming cost V 4 bases and J 6 bases; bases outside gene matches: 6. The CDR3 reads CASSGSGTGGNEQFF. The CDR3 DNA sequence: TGCGCCAGCAGCGGATCAGGGACAGGGGGCAATGAGCAGTTCTTC.